This T cell receptor beta chain was captured by sequencing in a study of human T cells and chemical hapten exposure. Noted time point: patch test 1, 2 weeks after DPC sensitization. As for treatment: therapeutic diphenylcyclopropenone sensitization with weekly scalp DPC. The sample holds many counts of this clonotype. The CDR3 is 12 residues long. V shed 5 bases and J shed 10 bases, with 9 bases lying between them. TCRdb called the RACE reads again in MiXCR, with one record for every CDR3 protein. This table holds about 380,000 distinct CDR3 sequences, approximately 5.1% found once. The sequencing here drew on whole blood, taken in connection with sensitization to the hapten diphenylcyclopropenone (DPC). This chain uses TRBV12-3 or TRBV12-4 with TRBJ2-6; D possibly corresponds to TRBD2 (5 bases). The receptor was isolated from a woman in her forties or fifties with alopecia areata. Some clones in this sample may be carry-over from other donors' samples. The CDR3 is CASSDPGNVLTF. CDR3 coding DNA: TGTGCCAGCAGTGATCCGGGGAACGTCCTGACTTTC.